Listed here are 27 T cell receptor beta chains from one sample, sequenced in a study of shared clonotypes between healthy human individuals. Sequenced by immunoSEQ multiplex PCR; TCRdb stores in-frame clones only, minus some. The repertoire holds more than 2,000,000 clones, just over 90% seen once, with roughly 0.13% in the top ten. Material: naive CD4+ T cells sorted from blood. Subset reported: CD45RA+ positively selected. The source is a man between 18 and 29 years old in good health.

Of note for this clone: The same CDR3 can be traced to other DNA sequences in this sample. The CDR3 protein is CASSLEGYTDTQYF. The CDR3 region has the DNA TGCGCCAGCAGCTTGGAAGGGTACACAGATACGCAGTATTTT. J is TRBJ2-3 and V is TRBV5-1; no clear D gene. V dropped 0 bases and J dropped 2 bases, with 7 bases sitting between them. CDR1 and CDR2 (germline): SGHRS, YFSETQ. CDR3 size: 14 residues. Full variable domain (missing parts from reference TRBV5-1 and TRBJ2-3): KAGVTQTPRYLIKTRGQQVTLSCSPISGHRSVSWYQQTPGQGLQFLFEYFSETQRNKGNFPGRFSGRQFSNSRSEMNVSTLELGDSALYLCASSLEGYTDTQYFGPGTRLTVL.

The V call is TRBV6-5, the J call TRBJ1-2, with D possibly matching TRBD1 (6 bases). In germline, CDR1 is MNHEY, CDR2 SVGAGI. The CDR3 has 14 amino acids. Trimming cost V 2 bases and J 8 bases, with 15 bases left between them. The CDR3 reads CASSYGRGAEGYTF. DNA of the CDR3: TGTGCCAGCAGTTACGGTCGGGGGGCGGAAGGCTACACCTTC.

The chain uses TRBV7-2 and TRBJ1-2; possible D gene TRBD1, 6 bases. The V gene lost 5 bases and the J gene lost 7 bases, with 17 bases spanning the gap. Germline lookup yields CDR1 SGHTA and CDR2 FQGNSA. The CDR3 is 14 residues long. Here the CDR3 reads CASSPKRGQFGYTF. DNA for the CDR3: TGTGCCAGCAGCCCTAAACGCGGACAGTTTGGCTACACCTTC.

Comment on this clone: Being one base from a much bigger clone, this may be a read error. This specimen includes other DNA sequences encoding the same CDR3. The genes are TRBV5-1 and TRBJ1-5; no clear D gene. V lost 0 bases and J lost 0, with 1 base in between. The CDR3 has 13 residues. CDR1 and CDR2 from the germline V gene are SGHRS and YFSETQ. This CDR3 is CASSLASNQPQHF. The CDR3 DNA is TGCGCCAGCAGCTTGGCTAGCAATCAGCCCCAGCATTTT. The variable domain in full, with the rest retrieved from reference TRBV5-1 and TRBJ1-5, is KAGVTQTPRYLIKTRGQQVTLSCSPISGHRSVSWYQQTPGQGLQFLFEYFSETQRNKGNFPGRFSGRQFSNSRSEMNVSTLELGDSALYLCASSLASNQPQHFGDGTRLSIL.

The V gene is TRBV6-6, the J gene TRBJ2-1; D is uncertain. The CDR3 is 13 residues long. V was trimmed by 2 bases and J by 8 bases, leaving 10 bases between them. Germline-derived CDR1 and CDR2 are MNHNY and SVGAGI (reference sequence). CDR3 in DNA: TGTGCCAGCAGTTACCCGACTTACCATGAGCAGTTCTTC. It yields the protein CASSYPTYHEQFF.

The CDR3 region is CASSPPLPRASGYTF. CDR3 nucleotides: TGTGCCAGCTCACCACCCCTTCCCAGGGCTAGTGGCTACACCTTC. V gene TRBV18 combines with J gene TRBJ1-2, with D perhaps matching TRBD1 (5 bases). The V end lost 0 bases, the J end lost 7 bases, and 15 bases lay between the germline ends. CDR1 is KGHSH and CDR2 is LQKENI in the germline V gene. CDR3 size: 15 residues. Drawing the rest from reference TRBV18 and TRBJ1-2, the complete variable domain is NAGVMQNPRHLVRRRGQEARLRCSPMKGHSHVYWYRQLPEEGLKFMVYLQKENIIDESGMPKERFSAEFPKEGPSILRIQQVVRGDSAAYFCASSPPLPRASGYTFGSGTRLTVV.

This chain uses TRBV5-1 with TRBJ2-7; D is perhaps TRBD2 (6 bases). The ends were cut back, 0 bases at V and 6 bases at J, with 13 bases in the middle. The CDR3 length is 14 residues. Germline V gene data show CDR1 as SGHRS and CDR2 as YFSETQ. The CDR3 DNA reads as TGCGCCAGCAGCTTGGACTCGGGGGACCTCGAGCAGTACTTC. Translating gives CASSLDSGDLEQYF.

This clone was counted a single time. The gene calls are TRBV18 and TRBJ2-3; D remains unclear. With 4 bases removed from V and 0 bases from J, the gap between germline ends came to 8 bases. This CDR3 is built from 14 residues. Germline CDR1 KGHSH, CDR2 LQKENI. Here the CDR3 reads CASSLGSSTDTQYF. DNA of the CDR3: TGTGCCAGCTCACTCGGCTCTAGCACAGATACGCAGTATTTT.

J is TRBJ2-1 and V is TRBV4-2, with TRBD2 identical over 15 bases. The CDR3 covers 20 residues. CDR1 and CDR2 from the germline V gene are LGHNA and YNFKEQ. J lost 0 bases, V lost 4 bases, and 10 bases had no gene match. CDR3 nucleotides: TGTGCCAGCAGCCGTGGACTAGCGGGGGGGCTATCGAGCTCCTACAATGAGCAGTTCTTC. It yields the protein CASSRGLAGGLSSSYNEQFF.

The DNA of the CDR3 is TGCAGCGTTGACTGGGGCGCTCACTCTGAAGCTTTCTTT. Its protein product is CSVDWGAHSEAFF. V usage is TRBV29-1 and J usage is TRBJ1-1; D perhaps matches TRBD1 (5 bases). With 3 bases removed from V and 6 bases from J, the gap between germline ends came to 14 bases. From germline, CDR1 is SQVTM and CDR2 ANQGSEA. The length of the CDR3 is 13 residues. Combining the CDR3 with reference TRBV29-1 and TRBJ1-1 gives the whole variable domain SAVISQKPSRDICQRGTSLTIQCQVDSQVTMMFWYRQQPGQSLTLIATANQGSEATYESGFVIDKFPISRPNLTFSTLTVSNMSPEDSSIYLCSVDWGAHSEAFFGQGTRLTVV.

The chain is built from TRBV5-1 and TRBJ1-1; possible D gene TRBD1, 6 bases. The germline gives CDR1 SGHRS, CDR2 YFSETQ. V shed 2 bases and J shed 4 bases, with 12 bases lying between them. The CDR3 is 14 amino acids. The CDR3 DNA reads as TGCGCCAGCAGCTTAGCAGGGGCTATCACTGAAGCTTTCTTT. Amino acid sequence: CASSLAGAITEAFF.

This clone was seen a handful of times. V is TRBV7-9 and J is TRBJ1-1; 7 bases are a match to TRBD1. The CDR3 is 14 amino acids. V lost 4 bases and J lost 4; bases outside the gene matches: 6. Germline CDR1 SEHNR, CDR2 FQNEAQ (reference sequence). CDR3 nucleotide sequence: TGTGCCAGCAGCTGGGGACAGCAAGGCACTGAAGCTTTCTTT. Protein: CASSWGQQGTEAFF.

This clone was recorded only once. J is TRBJ2-5 and V is TRBV9; the match to TRBD1 covers 11 bases. V shed 3 bases and J 7 bases; nucleotides not matched to a gene: 5. This CDR3 has 14 amino acids. Germline-derived CDR1 and CDR2 are SGDLS and YYNGEE. This CDR3 reads CASSASGQGGTQYF. The CDR3 DNA reads TGTGCCAGCAGCGCGTCGGGACAGGGGGGGACCCAGTACTTC.

V and J are TRBV6-1 and TRBJ2-7; D remains unclear. The germline CDR1 and CDR2 sequences are MNHNS and SASEGT. V was cut by 6 bases and J by 2 bases, with 14 bases left in between. The CDR3 loop spans 14 amino acids. Written as DNA, the CDR3 is TGTGCCAGCAGCTTTACCACGGAAGCCTACGAGCAGTACTTC. It translates to CASSFTTEAYEQYF.

This rearrangement joins TRBV27 to TRBJ2-5, with 7 positions matching TRBD2. The J call may not be correct, given that the DNA end is closer to TRBJ2-7. Germline CDR1 and CDR2: MNHEY and SMNVEV (reference sequence). The CDR3 has 16 residues. CDR3 residues: CASSLSLAGGTYEQYF. The DNA of the CDR3 is TGTGCCAGCAGTTTATCACTGGCCGGGGGGACCTACGAGCAGTACTTC.

CDR3: CASSESRTGSGELFF. Here the CDR3 DNA reads TGTGCCAGCAGTGAATCCCGGACAGGGTCCGGGGAGCTGTTTTTT. The rearrangement links TRBV25-1 to TRBJ2-2; TRBD1 aligns across 8 bases. V lost 1 base to trimming and J lost 6 bases; unmatched junction nucleotides: 4. Germline CDR1 reads MGHDK; CDR2 reads SYGVNS. CDR3 length: 15 residues.

The J gene is TRBJ1-3, the V gene TRBV6-5, with no clear D. Trimming took off 0 bases at V and 3 bases at J, with 9 bases between the two ends. Looked up from germline, CDR1 is MNHEY and CDR2 is SVGAGI. The CDR3 covers 15 residues. DNA of the CDR3: TGTGCCAGCAGTTACTCCGGACGAGGTGGAAACACCATATATTTT. Residues: CASSYSGRGGNTIYF.

Comments on this clone: Different DNA sequences within this sample yield the same CDR3. V and J are TRBV5-1 and TRBJ2-2; D is unclear. CDR1 SGHRS and CDR2 YFSETQ come from the germline V gene. This CDR3 is 15 amino acids long. V lost 0 bases and J lost 0, with 6 bases in between. CDR3: CASSLEGSNTGELFF. In nucleotides, the CDR3 is TGCGCCAGCAGCTTGGAAGGTTCGAACACCGGGGAGCTGTTTTTT.

Concerning this clone: Other DNA sequences in the sample encode the same CDR3. The chain couples TRBV6-5 to TRBJ1-5; the D gene is possibly TRBD1 (5 bases). V was clipped by 6 bases and J by 0 bases, with 9 bases between them. The CDR3 loop spans 14 amino acids. CDR1 is MNHEY and CDR2 is SVGAGI in the germline V gene. The CDR3 coding sequence is TGTGCCAGCAGGCAGGGTGGTAGCAATCAGCCCCAGCATTTT. It yields the protein CASRQGGSNQPQHF.

This clone was detected once. This chain connects TRBV28 to TRBJ1-5; no clear D gene. Germline V CDR1 and CDR2: MDHEN, SYDVKM. The CDR3 has 12 residues. Between the trimmed V and J ends, which lost 5 bases and 4 bases, there was a span of 6 bases. DNA of the CDR3: TGTGCCAGCAGTGCCCTAAATCAGCCCCAGCATTTT. The encoded protein is CASSALNQPQHF.

The chain uses TRBV2 and TRBJ1-4; D ambiguous. The germline gives CDR1 SNHLY, CDR2 FYNNEI. Trimming left V 8 bases short and J 3 bases short, with 13 bases between. The CDR3 runs 14 residues. CDR3 sequence (DNA): TGTGCCAGCTCCCGGGGTTTAGCTAATGAAAAACTGTTTTTT. Encoded protein: CASSRGLANEKLFF.

Comment on this clone: This sample includes further DNA sequences coding for the same CDR3. The V gene is TRBV29-1, the J gene TRBJ1-1; the D is unclear. This CDR3 contains 10 residues. The germline gives CDR1 SQVTM, CDR2 ANQGSEA. V lost 5 bases and J lost 0, with 1 base in between. The CDR3 protein is CSVLNTEAFF. In DNA form, the CDR3 reads TGCAGCGTTCTGAACACTGAAGCTTTCTTT.

This clone was detected a few times. V and J are TRBV29-1 and TRBJ1-1; D remains ambiguous. CDR3 length: 12 amino acids. Germline CDR1 SQVTM, CDR2 ANQGSEA. The germline V and J ends were trimmed by 4 bases and 3 bases, with 9 bases remaining between them. The CDR3 reads CSVAVSHTEAFF. The CDR3 DNA is TGCAGCGTTGCTGTATCTCACACTGAAGCTTTCTTT.

The rearrangement uses TRBV29-1 and TRBJ2-7, with D perhaps TRBD1 or TRBD2 (5 bases each). V lost 7 bases and J 1 base, leaving 14 bases between the germline ends. Germline V gene lookup returns CDR1 SQVTM and CDR2 ANQGSEA. The CDR3 runs to 13 residues. CDR3 sequence (DNA): TGCAGCGCCACCGGGACCGATTCCTACGAGCAGTACTTC. Encoded protein: CSATGTDSYEQYF.

V usage is TRBV9 and J usage is TRBJ1-3, with D unresolved. V was clipped by 0 bases and J by 2 bases, with 9 bases between them. Germline V gives CDR1 SGDLS, CDR2 YYNGEE. This CDR3 spans 15 amino acids. CDR3 protein: CASSVESVAGNTIYF. The DNA of the CDR3 is TGTGCCAGCAGCGTAGAGTCAGTCGCTGGAAACACCATATATTTT.

The chain carries TRBV28 and TRBJ2-5; TRBD2 matches at 8 bases. V lost 4 bases to trimming and J lost 5 bases; unmatched junction nucleotides: 18. The CDR3 contains 18 residues. Germline CDR1 is MDHEN and CDR2 is SYDVKM. The CDR3 spells CASSSPIGSGGRGETQYF. The DNA of the CDR3 is TGTGCCAGCAGTTCCCCGATAGGGAGCGGGGGTCGGGGGGAGACCCAGTACTTC.

The rearrangement uses TRBV27 and TRBJ1-2, with 8 bases aligning to TRBD1. V was pared by 5 bases and J by 2 bases, with 7 bases of the junction left unmatched. This CDR3 spans 15 amino acids. Germline CDR1 is MNHEY and CDR2 is SMNVEV (reference sequence). The CDR3 sequence: CASSPRTGWNYGYTF. For the CDR3, the DNA is TGTGCCAGCAGTCCCCGGACAGGGTGGAACTATGGCTACACCTTC.